This TCR beta chain was retrieved from a study of blood T cell repertoires in COVID-19 (dated by TCRdb to about 2020). Regarding the complete study: Samples covering the acute and convalescent phases of COVID-19 were provided by collaborators in the United States, Italy and Spain. The prospective study material was composed of cDNA or gDNA derived from T cells, B-cell-depleted T cells, or PBMCs. Deeply sampled blood TCRbeta repertoires from subjects exposed to, actively infected with, or recovered from COVID-19 were included in the dataset. A freely available public database, intended as a resource for researchers studying the immune response to SARS-CoV-2, is where the repertoires were released. The samples were drawn from two sources: the first 160 participants of the ongoing ImmuneRACE study, and 1,254 subjects contributed by 6 global collaborators. A de-identified subject ID, COVID-19 status, age in years and sex were almost always included in the sample metadata. HLA class I and class II types, where available, came from metadata supplied by the sample provider rather than from assay-based typing.

Between the V and J ends, shortened by 5 bases and 4 bases respectively, the junction contains 11 bases. The CDR3 numbers 13 residues from cysteine through phenylalanine. The retained sequence is limited to the CDR3, 39 bases, with the frame set at the first base. Each collaborating institution followed its own protocols to collect whole blood in K2EDTA tubes. For TCRbeta analysis, collaborators shipped samples in one of three forms: frozen whole blood, isolated PBMCs, or DNA extracted from either of those sample types. TCRbeta CDR3 regions were amplified from genomic DNA using the immunoSEQ Assay, a bias-controlled multiplex PCR. The study's own analysis went as follows. Nucleated cell counts per sample were estimated from amplification of reference gene primers within the assay. To quantify the absolute abundance of each unique TCRbeta CDR3 rearrangement, sequence reads were collapsed and filtered. For each sample, productive Simpson clonality was calculated as the square root of Simpson's diversity index across productive rearrangements. TCRdb obtained this table from immuneACCESS and retained in-frame rearrangements with V and J assigned. These tables miss some clones; where compared with another copy, unresolved V genes account for less than half of the shortfall, and the remainder is unexplained. V and J calls and clone size follow that table, whereas D and trimming were derived from the DNA. The table for this sample lists roughly 68,000 clones; around 85% of them were counted only once. The ten most abundant clones make up roughly 24% of the sample.

This clone was recorded only once. Its antigen is unknown. No much larger clonotype is one base removed from it; base qualities were not supplied. Points the paper makes about the study in general: The amount of clinical and demographic metadata varied by source and participant and was provided uncurated.

The specimen sequenced was peripheral blood. The rearranged chain carries TRBV12-3 or TRBV12-4 and TRBJ1-2, and the D gene may be TRBD1, 6 bases matching. The source of this sequence is a man aged 45-65 years with acute or convalescent COVID-19. At the DNA level, the sequence is TGTGCCAGCAGTACTCAGGGGAGCTATGGCTACACCTTC. Its translation is CASSTQGSYGYTF.